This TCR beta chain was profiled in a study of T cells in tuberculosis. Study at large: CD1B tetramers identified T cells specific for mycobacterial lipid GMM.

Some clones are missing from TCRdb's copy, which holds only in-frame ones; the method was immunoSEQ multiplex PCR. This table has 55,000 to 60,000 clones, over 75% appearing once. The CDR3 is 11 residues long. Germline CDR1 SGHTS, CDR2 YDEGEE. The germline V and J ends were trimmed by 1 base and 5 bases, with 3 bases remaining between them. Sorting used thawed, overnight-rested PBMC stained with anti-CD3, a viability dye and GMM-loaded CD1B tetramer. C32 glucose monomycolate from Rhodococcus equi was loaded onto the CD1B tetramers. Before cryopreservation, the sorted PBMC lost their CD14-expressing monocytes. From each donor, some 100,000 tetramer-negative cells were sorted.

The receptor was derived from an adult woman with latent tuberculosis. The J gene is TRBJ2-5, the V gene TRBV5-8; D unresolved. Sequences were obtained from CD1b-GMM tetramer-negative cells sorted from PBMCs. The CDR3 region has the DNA TGTGCCAGCAGCTTGTCGGAGACCCAGTACTTC. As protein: CASSLSETQYF.